This T cell receptor beta chain was documented in a study of T cell responses to AZD1222 COVID-19 vaccine (dated by TCRdb to the early 2020s). Regarding the complete study: TCR sequencing was performed for about 250 trial participants, of whom some 200 were given two doses of AZD1222 and 26 were given two doses of MenACWY control vaccine. Trial participants were enrolled by age into subgroups of 18-55, 56-69 and 70-plus years, and approximately 150, 30 and 60 TCR-sequenced participants, respectively, were included in these subgroups.

Read against the paper, the sample's time point label means: about 28 days (+/-7) after the second vaccine dose. AZD1222 recipients whose second dose came at about 4 weeks and those whose second dose came at about 12 weeks were combined into one group, since spike-specific TCR depth and breadth did not differ between the two schedules. Vaccinee samples were obtained from the UK trials COV001 and COV002, which included a single-blind randomized controlled phase 2/3 trial of AZD1222 (ChAdOx1 nCoV-19) in healthy adults. For TCRbeta chain sequencing, PBMC samples from trial participants were taken at day 0 and at day 28 after the second dose. The CDR3 regions of human TCRbeta chains were analyzed by immunosequencing. In the original analysis: Repertoire TCRs were checked for matches against a reference library of SARS-CoV-2-specific TCRs that had been generated using the MIRA antigen-specificity platform. Breadth meant the fraction of unique TCRs that were SARS-CoV-2-associated, whereas depth meant the fraction of total T cells that were SARS-CoV-2-associated. Using the MIRA data, each spike-specific TCR was mapped to the spike region that the TCR reacts to and placed in a CD4 or CD8 class. Log10-transformed breadth and depth values were compared by one-way ANOVA with Sidak's multiple comparisons tests. TCRdb's version of the immuneACCESS table is confined to in-frame rearrangements and falls short of the full clone set. An unresolved V gene accounts for under half of the shortfall where checked; the remainder is of unknown origin. V, J and clone size reflect that table, while D and trimming were determined from the DNA. A total of some 100,000 clones appear in this sample, 70% to 90% of them only once. The ten largest clones represent 3.5% of the sample.

On this clone itself: Its antigen remains unidentified. Base qualities are not recorded, but no much larger clone differs from it by a single base.

Trimming removed 4 bases from V and 8 bases from J, leaving 6 bases between the germline ends. The CDR3 goes from the cysteine to the phenylalanine over 11 residues. Of all the DNA, just the CDR3 is kept, 33 bases in frame from base 1. Based on the germline V gene, the CDR1 and CDR2 sequences are SNHLY and FYNNEI. General study outcomes and caveats: Epitopes outside the regions mutated in the B.1.351 and B.1.1.7 variants were reportedly recognized by nearly half of the unique spike-specific TCRs. The 56-69-year group was small, and its depth increase did not reach significance, likely because of low power. A significant rise in spike-specific TCR breadth and depth was observed after two AZD1222 doses relative to day 0 and relative to MenACWY recipients. Participants were mostly white British, with more females than males. The authors suggested clonal diversity may have been underestimated. The vaccine-associated CD4 TCRs covered the entire spike protein, and the dominant responses fell in regions 160-218 and 743-854. Because no day 14 peak-response samples were available, the repertoires could be characterized only after the peak T cell response. Only five or six AZD1222 recipients were SARS-CoV-2 seropositive at baseline, limiting conclusions about previously exposed vaccinees.

The rearrangement joined TRBV2 to TRBJ2-1, with the D gene call left open. This receptor was identified in an adult who received the AZD1222 COVID-19 vaccine. Sequencing used peripheral blood, obtained 28 days after the second AZD1222 dose. The DNA sequence is given as TGTGCCAGCAGTGTTGGCTATGAGCAGTTCTTC. It translates to CASSVGYEQFF. Joined to the reference TRBV2 and TRBJ2-1 proteins, this CDR3 gives the full variable domain: EPEVTQTPSHQVTQMGQEVILRCVPISNHLYFYWYRQILGQKVEFLVSFYNNEISEKSEIFDDQFSVERPDGSNFTLKIRSTKLEDSAMYFCASSVGYEQFFGPGTRLTVL.